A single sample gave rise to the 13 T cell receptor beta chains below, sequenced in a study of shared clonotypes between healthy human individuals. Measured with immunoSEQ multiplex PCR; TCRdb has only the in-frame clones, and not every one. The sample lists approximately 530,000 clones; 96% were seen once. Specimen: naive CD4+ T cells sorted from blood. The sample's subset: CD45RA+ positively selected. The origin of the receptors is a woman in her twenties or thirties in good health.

The CDR3 protein is CASSPLHTSYEQYF. The CDR3 region has the DNA TGTGCCAGCAGTCCTCTGCACACTAGTTACGAGCAGTACTTC. The rearrangement uses TRBV2 and TRBJ2-7, with D possibly TRBD2 on 5 matching bases. From germline, CDR1 is SNHLY and CDR2 FYNNEI. This CDR3 contains 14 residues. V dropped 5 bases and J dropped 4 bases, with 15 bases sitting between them.

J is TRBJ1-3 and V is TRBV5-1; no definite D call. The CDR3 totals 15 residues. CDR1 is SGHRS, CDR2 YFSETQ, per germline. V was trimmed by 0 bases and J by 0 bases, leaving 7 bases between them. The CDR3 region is CASSLAGSSGNTIYF. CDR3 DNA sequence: TGCGCCAGCAGCTTGGCCGGGAGCTCTGGAAACACCATATATTTT.

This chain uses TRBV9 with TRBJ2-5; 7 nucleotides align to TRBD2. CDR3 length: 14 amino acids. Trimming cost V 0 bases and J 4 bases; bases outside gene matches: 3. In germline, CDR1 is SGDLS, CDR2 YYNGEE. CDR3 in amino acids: CASSVEGGGETQYF. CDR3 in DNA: TGTGCCAGCAGCGTAGAAGGCGGGGGAGAGACCCAGTACTTC.

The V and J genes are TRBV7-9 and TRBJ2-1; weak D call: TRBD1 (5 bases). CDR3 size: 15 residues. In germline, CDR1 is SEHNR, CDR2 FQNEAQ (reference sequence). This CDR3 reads CATPPAGHSYNEQFF. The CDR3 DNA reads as TGTGCTACCCCCCCGGCAGGGCACTCCTACAATGAGCAGTTCTTC.

CDR3 coding DNA: TGTGCCAGCAGTTTTGGGACAGGGGGGGTTCGGCAGTTCTTC. Residues: CASSFGTGGVRQFF. The chain has TRBV28 and TRBJ2-1; TRBD1 agrees at 11 bases. CDR1 MDHEN and CDR2 SYDVKM come from the germline V gene. J was trimmed by 12 bases and V by 3 bases; bases with no gene match: 7. This CDR3 contains 14 residues.

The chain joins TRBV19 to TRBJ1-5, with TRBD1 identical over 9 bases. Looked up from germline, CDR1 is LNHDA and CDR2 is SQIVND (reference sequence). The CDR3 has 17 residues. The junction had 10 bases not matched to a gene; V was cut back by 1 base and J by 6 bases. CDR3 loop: CASSIGLGQGFSQPQHF. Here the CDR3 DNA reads TGTGCCAGTAGTATAGGCCTGGGACAGGGCTTTAGTCAGCCCCAGCATTTT.

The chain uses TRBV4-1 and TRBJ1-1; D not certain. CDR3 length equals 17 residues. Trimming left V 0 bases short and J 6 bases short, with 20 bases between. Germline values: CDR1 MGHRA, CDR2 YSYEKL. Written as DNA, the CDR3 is TGCGCCAGCAGCCAAGATCTTTCGGCCGTGGGAGGACCTGAAGCTTTCTTT. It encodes CASSQDLSAVGGPEAFF.

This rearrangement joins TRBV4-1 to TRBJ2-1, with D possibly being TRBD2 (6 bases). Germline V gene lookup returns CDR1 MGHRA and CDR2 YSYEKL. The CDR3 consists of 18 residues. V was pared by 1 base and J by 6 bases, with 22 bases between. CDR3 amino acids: CASSQAPTSTVQGNEQFF. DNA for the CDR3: TGCGCCAGCAGCCAAGCCCCAACTAGCACGGTCCAGGGCAATGAGCAGTTCTTC.

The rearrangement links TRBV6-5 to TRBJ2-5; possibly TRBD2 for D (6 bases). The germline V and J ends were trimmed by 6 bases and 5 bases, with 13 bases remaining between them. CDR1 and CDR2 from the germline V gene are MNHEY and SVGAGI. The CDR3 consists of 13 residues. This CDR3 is CASSQPGVETQYF. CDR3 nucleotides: TGTGCCAGCAGCCAGCCGGGGGTTGAGACCCAGTACTTC.

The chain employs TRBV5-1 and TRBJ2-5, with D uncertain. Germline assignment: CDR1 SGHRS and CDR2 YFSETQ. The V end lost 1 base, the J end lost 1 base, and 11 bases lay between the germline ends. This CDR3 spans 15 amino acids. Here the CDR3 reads CASSLTTEIQETQYF. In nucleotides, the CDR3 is TGCGCCAGCAGCTTGACTACGGAAATCCAAGAGACCCAGTACTTC. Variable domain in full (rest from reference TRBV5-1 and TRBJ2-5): KAGVTQTPRYLIKTRGQQVTLSCSPISGHRSVSWYQQTPGQGLQFLFEYFSETQRNKGNFPGRFSGRQFSNSRSEMNVSTLELGDSALYLCASSLTTEIQETQYFGPGTRLLVL.

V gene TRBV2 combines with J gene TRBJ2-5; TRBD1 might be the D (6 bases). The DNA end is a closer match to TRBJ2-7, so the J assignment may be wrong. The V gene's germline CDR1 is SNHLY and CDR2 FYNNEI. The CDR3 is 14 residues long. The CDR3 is CASSPRGNYYEQYF. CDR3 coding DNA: TGTGCCAGCAGTCCCAGGGGAAACTACTACGAGCAGTACTTC.

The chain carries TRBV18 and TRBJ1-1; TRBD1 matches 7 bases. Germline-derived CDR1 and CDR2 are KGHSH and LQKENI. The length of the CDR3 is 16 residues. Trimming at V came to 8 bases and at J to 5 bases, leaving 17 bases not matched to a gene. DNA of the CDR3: TGTGCCAGCACAGACGACCTGACAGGGAAAACAACTGAAGCTTTCTTT. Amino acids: CASTDDLTGKTTEAFF.

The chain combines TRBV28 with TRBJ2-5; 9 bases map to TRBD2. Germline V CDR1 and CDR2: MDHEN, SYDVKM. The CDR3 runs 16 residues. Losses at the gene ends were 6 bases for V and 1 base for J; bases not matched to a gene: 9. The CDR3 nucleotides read TGTGCCAGCAGCCCGAGCGGGAGGACGATCCAAGAGACCCAGTACTTC. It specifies CASSPSGRTIQETQYF.